Listed here are 14 T cell receptor beta chains from one sample, sequenced in a study of T cell responses to AZD1222 COVID-19 vaccine. The protocol was immunoSEQ multiplex PCR, while the TCRdb copy is restricted to in-frame clones and leaves out a portion. The sample holds around 99,000 clones, around 90% seen once. Sequenced here: peripheral blood, sampled on day 0 of AZD1222 vaccination. The receptors stem from an adult in good health.

The chain recombines TRBV6-6 with TRBJ1-2, with no clear D. Trimming left V 10 bases short and J 5 bases short, with 17 bases between. The CDR3 has 13 residues. Germline V gene lookup returns CDR1 MNHNY and CDR2 SVGAGI (reference sequence). The CDR3 region has the DNA TGTGCCACGGACGGCCTGGACCCTTATGGCTACACCTTC. This codes for CATDGLDPYGYTF.

This chain joins TRBV7-6 and TRBJ1-2, with 8 nucleotides matching TRBD1. CDR1 and CDR2 (germline): SGHVS, FNYEAQ. This CDR3 has 17 residues. V dropped 1 base and J dropped 0; count of bases not matched to a gene: 7. The CDR3 bases are TGTGCCAGCAGCTTAGAGGCCAGGGGGCAATCTAACTATGGCTACACCTTC. This encodes CASSLEARGQSNYGYTF. Using reference TRBV7-6 and TRBJ1-2 for the parts outside the CDR3, the full variable domain is GAGVSQSPRYKVTKRGQDVALRCDPISGHVSLYWYRQALGQGPEFLTYFNYEAQQDKSGLPNDRFSAERPEGSISTLTIQRTEQRDSAMYRCASSLEARGQSNYGYTFGSGTRLTVV.

The gene calls are TRBV10-3 and TRBJ1-1; weak D call: TRBD1 (5 bases). Germline CDR1 is ENHRY and CDR2 is SYGVKD. The CDR3 spans 13 residues. The V end lost 6 bases, the J end lost 3 bases, and 11 bases lay between the germline ends. DNA of the CDR3: TGTGCCATCAGGGAGGGGTTGGACACTGAAGCTTTCTTT. Translation: CAIREGLDTEAFF.

The rearrangement joins TRBV6-5 to TRBJ2-1; D is perhaps TRBD1 (6 bases). Trimming took off 5 bases at V and 7 bases at J, with 15 bases between the two ends. This CDR3 has 14 amino acids. CDR1 and CDR2 (germline): MNHEY, SVGAGI. The CDR3 here is CASSPGLRGNEQFF. As DNA, the CDR3 is TGTGCCAGCAGTCCGGGCCTAAGGGGGAATGAGCAGTTCTTC.

This rearrangement joins TRBV10-2 to TRBJ2-7, with D perhaps TRBD1 (6 bases). V was pared by 4 bases and J by 1 base, with 17 bases between. The germline gives CDR1 WSHSY, CDR2 SAAADI. The CDR3 totals 16 residues. The CDR3 coding sequence is TGCGCCAGCAGTGCCGGACAGACTGATGGGTCCTACGAGCAGTACTTC. This encodes CASSAGQTDGSYEQYF.

The V call is TRBV6-2 or TRBV6-3, the J call TRBJ2-2; D not certain. Germline V gene sequence: CDR1 MNHEY, CDR2 SVGEGT. Trimming pared 4 bases from V and 3 bases from J, leaving 9 bases between. The CDR3 totals 14 residues. CDR3 DNA: TGTGCCAGCAGTTTCCCATCTGACACCGGGGAGCTGTTTTTT. This translates into CASSFPSDTGELFF.

The rearrangement uses TRBV6-1 and TRBJ2-2, with TRBD2 identical over 15 bases. The CDR3 spans 18 residues. V lost 0 bases, J lost 5 bases, and 4 bases stayed unmatched. Germline loops: CDR1 MNHNS, CDR2 SASEGT. The CDR3: CASSEAGTSGRTTGELFF. CDR3 DNA: TGTGCCAGCAGTGAAGCGGGGACTAGCGGGAGGACAACCGGGGAGCTGTTTTTT.

The rearrangement joins TRBV18 to TRBJ1-2; no clear D gene. Germline V gene lookup returns CDR1 KGHSH and CDR2 LQKENI. The length of the CDR3 is 13 residues. V lost 4 bases to trimming and J lost 3 bases, with 9 bases between them. CDR3 in DNA: TGTGCCAGCTCACAAGTGGAGGACTATGGCTACACCTTC. Its protein product is CASSQVEDYGYTF.

The V and J genes are TRBV6-5 and TRBJ2-2, with D possibly being TRBD2 (5 bases). This CDR3 comprises 14 residues. V gave up 6 bases and J gave up 4 bases, with 12 bases separating them. CDR1 is MNHEY, CDR2 SVGAGI, per germline. As DNA, the CDR3 is TGTGCCAGCAGAAGCGGAGCCCGCACCGGGGAGCTGTTTTTT. Residues: CASRSGARTGELFF.

J is TRBJ2-1 and V is TRBV19, with 11 positions matching TRBD2. CDR1 is LNHDA, CDR2 SQIVND, per germline (reference sequence). This CDR3 has 14 amino acids. V gave up 8 bases and J gave up 3 bases; unmatched junction bases: 3. CDR3 nucleotide sequence: TGTGCCAGTTTAGCGGGAGGGGGCTACAATGAGCAGTTCTTC. Its protein is CASLAGGGYNEQFF.

The chain uses TRBV30 and TRBJ1-1; D gene ambiguous. Per germline, CDR1 GTSNPN and CDR2 SVGIG (reference sequence). This CDR3 comprises 13 residues. V was cut by 4 bases and J by 7 bases, with 16 bases left in between. CDR3 sequence: CAWTPNSNDEAFF. The DNA for the CDR3 is TGTGCCTGGACCCCCAACTCGAATGATGAAGCTTTCTTT.

The rearrangement links TRBV6-4 to TRBJ1-6; D ambiguous. Trimming cost V 4 bases and J 6 bases, with 7 bases left between them. This CDR3 has 13 amino acids. Germline-derived CDR1 and CDR2 are MRHNA and SNTAGT. For the CDR3, the DNA is TGTGCCAGCAGTGCCCTTATTAATTCACCCCTCCACTTT. It specifies CASSALINSPLHF.

The chain combines TRBV7-2 with TRBJ1-2; D gene ambiguous. With 5 bases removed from V and 3 bases from J, the gap between germline ends came to 10 bases. The germline V gene has CDR1 SGHTA and CDR2 FQGNSA. The length of the CDR3 is 13 residues. CDR3 DNA sequence: TGTGCCAGCAGCACAGAGTCCTACTATGGCTACACCTTC. It is translated as CASSTESYYGYTF.

This clone was observed once. The J gene is TRBJ2-1, the V gene TRBV7-3, with 8 nucleotides matching TRBD2. Germline loops: CDR1 SGHTA, CDR2 FQGTGA. The CDR3 runs 14 residues. After removal of 4 bases from V and 7 bases from J, the junction contained 6 bases not matched to a gene. CDR3 DNA sequence: TGTGCCAGCAGCTCCCCCGGGGGGGCAAATGAGCAGTTCTTC. Protein product: CASSSPGGANEQFF.